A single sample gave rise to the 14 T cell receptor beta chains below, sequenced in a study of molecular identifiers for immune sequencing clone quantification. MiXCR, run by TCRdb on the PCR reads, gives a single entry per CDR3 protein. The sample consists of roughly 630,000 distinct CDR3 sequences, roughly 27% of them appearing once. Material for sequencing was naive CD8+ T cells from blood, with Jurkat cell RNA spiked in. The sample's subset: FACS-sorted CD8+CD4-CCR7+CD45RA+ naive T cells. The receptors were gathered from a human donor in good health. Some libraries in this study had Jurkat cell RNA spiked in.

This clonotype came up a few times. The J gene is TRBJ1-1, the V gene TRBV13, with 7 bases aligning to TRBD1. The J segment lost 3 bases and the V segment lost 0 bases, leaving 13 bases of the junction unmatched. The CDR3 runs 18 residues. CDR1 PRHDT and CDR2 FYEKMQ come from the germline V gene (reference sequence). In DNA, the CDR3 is TGTGCCAGCAGCTTAGGCCAGGACAGGCCTACATTGTACACTGAAGCTTTCTTT. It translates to CASSLGQDRPTLYTEAFF.

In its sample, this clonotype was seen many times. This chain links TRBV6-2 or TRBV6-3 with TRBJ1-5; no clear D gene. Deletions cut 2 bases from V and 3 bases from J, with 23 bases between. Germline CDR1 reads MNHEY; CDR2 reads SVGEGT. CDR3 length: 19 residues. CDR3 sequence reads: CASSYHTPGVNPPNQPQHF. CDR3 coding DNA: TGTGCCAGCAGTTACCACACCCCGGGTGTGAATCCGCCCAATCAGCCCCAGCATTTT.

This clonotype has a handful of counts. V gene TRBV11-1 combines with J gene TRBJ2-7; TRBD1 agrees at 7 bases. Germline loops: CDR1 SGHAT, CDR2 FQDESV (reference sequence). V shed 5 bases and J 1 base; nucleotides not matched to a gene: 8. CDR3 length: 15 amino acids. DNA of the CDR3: TGTGCCAGCAGCGAGACTACGGGACAGTCCTACGAGCAGTACTTC. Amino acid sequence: CASSETTGQSYEQYF.

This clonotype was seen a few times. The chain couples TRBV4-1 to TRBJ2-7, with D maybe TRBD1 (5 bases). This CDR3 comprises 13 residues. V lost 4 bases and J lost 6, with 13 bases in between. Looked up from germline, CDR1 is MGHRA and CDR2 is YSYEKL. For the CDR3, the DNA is TGCGCCAGCAGCCCAGGGTTGGGGTTCGAGCAGTACTTC. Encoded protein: CASSPGLGFEQYF.

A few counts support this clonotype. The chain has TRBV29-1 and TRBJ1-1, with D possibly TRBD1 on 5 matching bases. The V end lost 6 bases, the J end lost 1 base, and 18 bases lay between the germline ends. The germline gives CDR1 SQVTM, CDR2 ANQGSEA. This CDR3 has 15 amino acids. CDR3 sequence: CSVETDWGRNTEAFF. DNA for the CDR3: TGCAGCGTGGAAACTGACTGGGGGAGGAACACTGAAGCTTTCTTT.

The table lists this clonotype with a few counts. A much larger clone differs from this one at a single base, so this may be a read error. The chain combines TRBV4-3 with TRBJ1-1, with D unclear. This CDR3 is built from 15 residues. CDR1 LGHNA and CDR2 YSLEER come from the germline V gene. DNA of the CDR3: TGCGCCAGCAGCCGATCGGCAGACACGAACACTGGAGCTTTCTTT. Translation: CASSRSADTNTGAFF.

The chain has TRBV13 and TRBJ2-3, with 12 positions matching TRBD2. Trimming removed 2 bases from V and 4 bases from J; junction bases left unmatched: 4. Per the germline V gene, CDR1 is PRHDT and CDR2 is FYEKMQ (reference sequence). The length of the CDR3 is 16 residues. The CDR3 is CASSLLTSGSPDTQYF. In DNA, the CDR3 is TGTGCCAGCAGCTTACTGACTAGCGGGAGCCCAGATACGCAGTATTTT.

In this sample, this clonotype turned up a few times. DNA for the CDR3: TGCAGCGCGGTTGTCCAGGGGGTTACCTATGGCTACACCTTC. This translates into CSAVVQGVTYGYTF. The chain combines TRBV29-1 with TRBJ1-2, with 7 bases lining up with TRBD1. The CDR3 sequence is 14 residues long. J lost 4 bases, V lost 7 bases, and 12 bases had no gene match. Germline CDR1 is SQVTM and CDR2 is ANQGSEA.

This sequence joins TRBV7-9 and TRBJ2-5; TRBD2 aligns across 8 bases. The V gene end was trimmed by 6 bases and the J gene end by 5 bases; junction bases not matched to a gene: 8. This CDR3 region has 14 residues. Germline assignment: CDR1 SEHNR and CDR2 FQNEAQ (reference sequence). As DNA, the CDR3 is TGTGCCAGCAGTTCGGGACTAGGGTGGGAGACCCAGTACTTC. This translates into CASSSGLGWETQYF.

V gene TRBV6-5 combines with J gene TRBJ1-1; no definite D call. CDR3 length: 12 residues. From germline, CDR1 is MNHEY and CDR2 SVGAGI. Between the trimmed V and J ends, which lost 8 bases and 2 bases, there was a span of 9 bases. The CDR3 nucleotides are TGTGCCAGCGGTCCCGGCAACACTGAAGCTTTCTTT. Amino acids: CASGPGNTEAFF.

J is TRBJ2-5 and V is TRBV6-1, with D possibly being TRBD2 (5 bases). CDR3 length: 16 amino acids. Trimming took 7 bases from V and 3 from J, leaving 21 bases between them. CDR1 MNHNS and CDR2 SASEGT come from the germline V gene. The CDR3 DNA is TGTGCCAGCAACCCCTGGGGAGACATAAGAAAAGAGACCCAGTACTTC. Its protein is CASNPWGDIRKETQYF.

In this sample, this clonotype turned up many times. This CDR3 reads CASSFLAGATDTQYF. The CDR3 DNA sequence: TGTGCCAGCAGCTTTTTAGCGGGGGCCACAGATACGCAGTATTTT. The chain combines TRBV7-8 with TRBJ2-3; 9 nucleotides line up with TRBD2. Germline V CDR1 and CDR2: SGHVS, FQNEAQ. The CDR3 has 15 residues. J lost 2 bases, V lost 3 bases, and 3 bases had no gene match.

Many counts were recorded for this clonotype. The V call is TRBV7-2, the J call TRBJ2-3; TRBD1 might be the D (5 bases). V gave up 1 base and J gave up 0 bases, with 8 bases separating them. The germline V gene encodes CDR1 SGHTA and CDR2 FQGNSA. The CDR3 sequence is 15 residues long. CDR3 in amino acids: CASSLVTASTDTQYF. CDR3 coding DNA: TGTGCCAGCAGCTTAGTGACAGCTAGCACAGATACGCAGTATTTT.

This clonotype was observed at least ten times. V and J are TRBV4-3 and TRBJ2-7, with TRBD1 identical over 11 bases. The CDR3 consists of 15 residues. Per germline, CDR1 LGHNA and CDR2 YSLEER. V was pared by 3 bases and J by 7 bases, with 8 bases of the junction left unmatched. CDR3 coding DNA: TGCGCCAGCAGCCATGCTCGGACAGGGGGCGGTGAGCAGTACTTC. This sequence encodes CASSHARTGGGEQYF.